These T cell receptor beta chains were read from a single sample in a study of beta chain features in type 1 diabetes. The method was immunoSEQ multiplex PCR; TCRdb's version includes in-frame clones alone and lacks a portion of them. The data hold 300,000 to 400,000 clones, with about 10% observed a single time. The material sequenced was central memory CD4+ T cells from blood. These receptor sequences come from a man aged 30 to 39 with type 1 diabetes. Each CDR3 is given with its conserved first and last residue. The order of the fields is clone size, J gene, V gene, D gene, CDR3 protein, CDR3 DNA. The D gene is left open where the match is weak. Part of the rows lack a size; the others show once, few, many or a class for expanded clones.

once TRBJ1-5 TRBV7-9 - CASSRAGAGQPQHF TGTGCCAGCAGCCGGGCAGGGGCAGGCCAGCCCCAGCATTTT
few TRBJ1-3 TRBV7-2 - CASSPLRNTIYF TGTGCCAGCAGCCCTCTACGAAACACCATATATTTT
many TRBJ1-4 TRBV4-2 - CASSQAGSATNEKLFF TGTGCCAGCAGCCAAGCCGGATCCGCAACTAATGAAAAACTGTTTTTT
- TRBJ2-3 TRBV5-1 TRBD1 CASSPWDSATDTQYF TGCGCCAGCAGCCCGTGGGACAGTGCGACAGATACGCAGTATTTT
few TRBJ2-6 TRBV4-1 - CASSQVGLQDLSGANVLTF TGCGCCAGCAGCCAAGTAGGTCTCCAGGACTTATCTGGGGCCAACGTCCTGACTTTC
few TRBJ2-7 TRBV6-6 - CASIKNLQGNYEQYF TGTGCCAGCATCAAAAATTTGCAGGGGAACTACGAGCAGTACTTC
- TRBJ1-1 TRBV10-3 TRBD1 CAISDPRGGTEAFF TGTGCCATCAGTGATCCCAGGGGGGGAACTGAAGCTTTCTTT
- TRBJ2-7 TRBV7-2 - CASSANSGDYEQYF TGTGCCAGCAGCGCCAATAGCGGAGACTACGAGCAGTACTTC
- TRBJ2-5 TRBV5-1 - CASSGGVIRQETQYF TGCGCCAGCAGCGGGGGTGTGATCCGACAAGAGACCCAGTACTTC
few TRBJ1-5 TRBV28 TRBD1 CASSLQGESNQPQHF TGTGCCAGCAGTCTCCAGGGGGAAAGCAATCAGCCCCAGCATTTT
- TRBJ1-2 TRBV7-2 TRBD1 CASRRTGGTNYGYTF TGTGCCAGCAGGAGAACAGGGGGAACTAACTATGGCTACACCTTC
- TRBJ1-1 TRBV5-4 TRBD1 CASSSSQGARGTEAFF TGTGCCAGCAGCTCATCCCAGGGGGCACGTGGCACTGAAGCTTTCTTT
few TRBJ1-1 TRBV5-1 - CASSPGTVNTEAFF TGCGCCAGCAGCCCGGGGACGGTTAACACTGAAGCTTTCTTT
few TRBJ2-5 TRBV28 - CASSEGGRETQYF TGTGCCAGCAGTGAGGGGGGCCGAGAGACCCAGTACTTC
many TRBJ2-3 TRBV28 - CASSWAGSSDTQYF TGTGCCAGCAGTTGGGCGGGAAGCTCAGATACGCAGTATTTT
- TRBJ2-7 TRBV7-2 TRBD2 CASSASGSSYEQYF TGTGCCAGCAGCGCCAGCGGGAGCTCCTACGAGCAGTACTTC